Presented here are 27 T cell receptor beta chains from one specimen sequenced in a study of high-grade serous ovarian cancer treatment subgroups. The tumor samples were collected prior to definitive surgery or chemotherapy. Sequencing used immunoSEQ multiplex PCR; TCRdb keeps in-frame clones, though not all of them. The sample yields about 4,900 clones, around 66% seen once. Sequencing was done on a sample of tumor tissue. Source of these receptors: a human donor with high-grade serous ovarian cancer.

The genes are TRBV5-6 and TRBJ2-1; TRBD2 matches 8 bases. Germline lookup yields CDR1 SGHDT and CDR2 YYEEEE. The CDR3 runs 16 residues. Losses at the gene ends were 0 bases for V and 8 bases for J; bases not matched to a gene: 10. The chain's CDR3 is CASSLELREVTDEQFF. Here the CDR3 DNA reads TGTGCCAGCAGCTTGGAGTTGCGGGAGGTGACGGATGAGCAGTTCTTC.

The chain is built from TRBV28 and TRBJ2-5, with 11 bases fitting TRBD2. Per the germline V gene, CDR1 is MDHEN and CDR2 is SYDVKM. The CDR3 sequence is 15 residues long. With V trimmed by 5 bases and J by 5 bases, 7 bases remained unmatched. The CDR3 loop is CASSPGVAGGETQYF. The CDR3, as DNA: TGTGCCAGCAGTCCCGGGGTAGCGGGAGGGGAGACCCAGTACTTC.

This clone came up once. V usage is TRBV19 and J usage is TRBJ1-4; 9 bases match TRBD1. The V gene's germline CDR1 is LNHDA and CDR2 SQIVND (reference sequence). The CDR3 is 16 residues long. Losses at the gene ends were 3 bases for V and 7 bases for J; bases not matched to a gene: 9. The CDR3 protein is CASSIYSGTGFEKLFF. The CDR3 DNA reads TGTGCCAGTAGTATCTATTCTGGGACAGGGTTTGAAAAACTGTTTTTT.

This rearrangement joins TRBV5-1 to TRBJ1-4, with D unclear. The CDR3 runs to 16 residues. The V gene lost 4 bases and the J gene lost 7 bases, with 20 bases spanning the gap. Germline CDR1 SGHRS, CDR2 YFSETQ. The CDR3 sequence is CASSQAYTDPTEKLFF. In nucleotides, the CDR3 is TGCGCCAGCAGCCAAGCGTACACAGACCCAACTGAAAAACTGTTTTTT.

The count of this clone is one. J is TRBJ1-2 and V is TRBV10-2; 9 bases match TRBD1. Germline trimming cut 5 bases from V and 5 bases from J; bases unmatched to any gene: 6. CDR1 and CDR2 (germline): WSHSY, SAAADI. The CDR3 runs 14 residues. The CDR3 region is CASSIGTGPYGYTF. DNA of the CDR3: TGCGCCAGCAGTATAGGGACAGGGCCTTATGGCTACACCTTC.

V usage is TRBV30 and J usage is TRBJ1-4; maybe TRBD1 (5 bases). The V end lost 1 base, the J end lost 6 bases, and 12 bases lay between the germline ends. Germline loops: CDR1 GTSNPN, CDR2 SVGIG (reference sequence). The CDR3 runs to 14 residues. The CDR3 nucleotides are TGTGCCTGGAGTGAGGGGCCTGTTGATGAAAAACTGTTTTTT. Protein product: CAWSEGPVDEKLFF.

This chain joins TRBV28 and TRBJ2-6; 10 positions match TRBD1. V lost 6 bases to trimming and J lost 0 bases; unmatched junction nucleotides: 2. Germline assignment: CDR1 MDHEN and CDR2 SYDVKM. The CDR3 consists of 16 residues. In nucleotides, the CDR3 is TGTGCCAGCAGCCGGGACAGGGGCTCTGGGGCCAACGTCCTGACTTTC. It yields the protein CASSRDRGSGANVLTF.

This chain joins TRBV28 and TRBJ1-2; 9 nucleotides agree with TRBD1. J gave up 2 bases and V 10 bases, and 5 bases lay outside the gene matches. CDR3 length: 13 residues. Germline lookup yields CDR1 MDHEN and CDR2 SYDVKM. The CDR3 protein is CATMDRGNYGYTF. CDR3 nucleotide sequence: TGTGCCACTATGGACAGGGGCAACTATGGCTACACCTTC.

This chain links TRBV6-1 with TRBJ2-7, with D uncertain. This CDR3 is 13 amino acids long. The germline V gene has CDR1 MNHNS and CDR2 SASEGT. CDR3 in DNA: TGCGCCAGCAGTGAGTCGAGTTCCTACGAGCAGTACGTC. Translating gives CASSESSSYEQYV.

There are a few counts of this clone. The chain couples TRBV7-2 to TRBJ1-2, with D uncertain. V was trimmed by 5 bases and J by 4 bases, leaving 11 bases between them. This CDR3 spans 13 amino acids. Germline CDR1 SGHTA, CDR2 FQGNSA. The CDR3 loop reads CASSPRGLYGYTF. CDR3 DNA: TGTGCCAGCAGCCCGCGAGGGCTCTATGGCTACACCTTC.

Note on this clone: This CDR3 is also generated by other DNA sequences in the sample. This chain connects TRBV4-1 to TRBJ1-4; the match to TRBD1 covers 7 bases. Germline V lookup: CDR1 MGHRA, CDR2 YSYEKL. The CDR3 spans 15 residues. V was clipped by 4 bases and J by 8 bases; unmatched bases: 10. The CDR3 DNA follows: TGCGCCAGCAGCCCCCCAGGGGGGCGTTGGGAAAAACTGTTTTTT. It translates to CASSPPGGRWEKLFF.

The gene calls are TRBV19 and TRBJ1-2; D gene uncertain. The CDR3 loop spans 13 amino acids. The V end was cut by 2 bases, the J end by 3 bases, with 7 bases between. The germline V gene has CDR1 LNHDA and CDR2 SQIVND (reference sequence). CDR3 in amino acids: CASSIPGYYGYTF. CDR3 coding DNA: TGTGCCAGTAGTATACCGGGATACTATGGCTACACCTTC.

This clone was found a few times. The chain combines TRBV14 with TRBJ1-2; D unresolved. V was clipped by 0 bases and J by 4 bases, with 12 bases between them. Germline CDR1 SGHDN, CDR2 FVKESK. The CDR3 runs to 15 residues. The CDR3 nucleotides are TGTGCCAGCAGCCAAGATGTTGGGTTTAGCTATGGCTACACCTTC. Its translation: CASSQDVGFSYGYTF.

This clone was observed a single time. This rearrangement joins TRBV4-2 to TRBJ2-5; no clear D gene. Germline assignment: CDR1 LGHNA and CDR2 YNFKEQ. The CDR3 sequence is 12 residues long. Deletions cut 1 base from V and 4 bases from J, with 4 bases between. The CDR3 bases are TGTGCCAGCAGCCAAGGCGCAGAGACCCAGTACTTC. This gives the protein CASSQGAETQYF.

The gene calls are TRBV28 and TRBJ2-1, with 7 nucleotides matching TRBD2. The CDR3 loop spans 14 amino acids. Germline V lookup: CDR1 MDHEN, CDR2 SYDVKM. Germline trimming cut 2 bases from V and 5 bases from J; bases unmatched to any gene: 3. CDR3 sequence (DNA): TGTGCCAGCAGTTTAATGGCGGGAGACAATGAGCAGTTCTTC. Amino acids: CASSLMAGDNEQFF.

The J gene is TRBJ1-2, the V gene TRBV10-3, with 7 bases matching TRBD1. With 5 bases clipped from V and 7 bases from J, the junction kept 16 bases outside the gene matches. Germline loops: CDR1 ENHRY, CDR2 SYGVKD. The CDR3 runs to 16 residues. The CDR3 region is CAISLTPRTGYSGYTF. As DNA, the CDR3 is TGTGCCATCAGTTTAACCCCCAGGACAGGTTACAGTGGCTACACCTTC.

Within the sample, this clone is medium-sized (0.01 to 0.1%). Written as DNA, the CDR3 is TGTGCCAGCAGCGAGGACAGGGGGAACTATGGCTACACCTTC. Its translation: CASSEDRGNYGYTF. The rearrangement joins TRBV2 to TRBJ1-2; 10 positions agree with TRBD1. Germline V gives CDR1 SNHLY, CDR2 FYNNEI. V gave up 6 bases and J gave up 2 bases; unmatched junction bases: 3. The CDR3 runs 14 residues.

This chain joins TRBV5-4 and TRBJ2-1; 14 bases are a match to TRBD2. This CDR3 has 18 residues. Germline values: CDR1 SGHNT, CDR2 YYREEE (reference sequence). The V segment lost 0 bases and the J segment 4 bases; nucleotides outside the gene matches: 6. The CDR3 here is CASSLDGLAGGAYNEQFF. In DNA form, the CDR3 reads TGTGCCAGCAGCTTGGACGGACTAGCGGGGGGCGCGTACAATGAGCAGTTCTTC. Full variable domain (remainder filled in from reference TRBV5-4 and TRBJ2-1): ETGVTQSPTHLIKTRGQQVTLRCSSQSGHNTVSWYQQALGQGPQFIFQYYREEENGRGNFPPRFSGLQFPNYSSELNVNALELDDSALYLCASSLDGLAGGAYNEQFFGPGTRLTVL.

This chain connects TRBV15 to TRBJ2-3; D gene ambiguous. The V and J ends lost 0 bases and 3 bases respectively, with 10 bases between them. CDR1 and CDR2 from the germline V gene are LNHNV and YYDKDF (reference sequence). The CDR3 length is 15 residues. The CDR3 spells CATSRDEHWTDTQYF. The CDR3, as DNA: TGTGCCACCAGCAGAGACGAACACTGGACAGATACGCAGTATTTT. Looking up the rest from reference TRBV15 and TRBJ2-3 gives the full variable domain: DAMVIQNPRYQVTQFGKPVTLSCSQTLNHNVMYWYQQKSSQAPKLLFHYYDKDFNNEADTPDNFQSRRPNTSFCFLDIRSPGLGDTAMYLCATSRDEHWTDTQYFGPGTRLTVL.

This clone has more than one count but fewer than ten. This chain links TRBV5-6 with TRBJ1-5; no clear D gene. CDR1 is SGHDT and CDR2 is YYEEEE in the germline V gene. V was shortened by 4 bases and J by 4 bases, with 6 bases between the two germline ends. The CDR3 runs 12 residues. The CDR3 protein is CASSVRNQPQHF. The CDR3, as DNA: TGTGCCAGCAGCGTTCGAAATCAGCCCCAGCATTTT.

The chain combines TRBV19 with TRBJ1-5, with 7 bases matching TRBD1. Per the germline V gene, CDR1 is LNHDA and CDR2 is SQIVND (reference sequence). The CDR3 consists of 14 residues. Trimming cost V 4 bases and J 4 bases; bases outside gene matches: 4. CDR3 loop: CASSTPGGNQPQHF. The DNA for the CDR3 is TGTGCCAGTAGTACCCCAGGGGGGAATCAGCCCCAGCATTTT.

The V and J genes are TRBV19 and TRBJ1-2; D remains ambiguous. This CDR3 is built from 13 residues. Germline CDR1 is LNHDA and CDR2 is SQIVND (reference sequence). The V end lost 6 bases, the J end lost 6 bases, and 14 bases lay between the germline ends. The CDR3 loop is CASSFYRLDGYTF. For the CDR3, the DNA is TGTGCCAGTAGCTTCTACCGTTTGGATGGCTACACCTTC.

This rearrangement joins TRBV19 to TRBJ2-1; 7 bases match TRBD2. The germline V gene encodes CDR1 LNHDA and CDR2 SQIVND (reference sequence). With V trimmed by 3 bases and J by 12 bases, 5 bases remained unmatched. The CDR3 runs to 12 residues. The CDR3 DNA reads as TGTGCCAGTAGTATGCTCAGGGAGGGGCAGTTCTTC. Its translation is CASSMLREGQFF. Supplemented by reference TRBV19 and TRBJ2-1, the full variable domain reads DGGITQSPKYLFRKEGQNVTLSCEQNLNHDAMYWYRQDPGQGLRLIYYSQIVNDFQKGDIAEGYSVSREKKESFPLTVTSAQKNPTAFYLCASSMLREGQFFGPGTRLTVL.

For the CDR3, the DNA is TGTGCCAGCAGTGAACGTGAAGCTTTCTTT. Protein: CASSEREAFF. The J gene is TRBJ1-1, the V gene TRBV6-1, with unresolved D. Looked up from germline, CDR1 is MNHNS and CDR2 is SASEGT. Trimming left V 2 bases short and J 7 bases short, with 2 bases between. The CDR3 runs 10 residues.

The chain employs TRBV11-2 and TRBJ2-2, with 8 positions matching TRBD1. The CDR3 has 15 amino acids. The germline gives CDR1 SGHAT, CDR2 FQNNGV. The V and J ends lost 5 bases and 3 bases, in that order; junction bases with no gene match: 5. CDR3 sequence (DNA): TGTGCCAGCAGCCCCAGGGGGCTAGACACCGGGGAGCTGTTTTTT. It is translated as CASSPRGLDTGELFF.

CDR3 bases: TGTGCCAGCAGCTTATCAGTACGGGACGAGCAGTACTTC. Translation: CASSLSVRDEQYF. This rearrangement joins TRBV7-9 to TRBJ2-7; D not certain. The CDR3 extends over 13 amino acids. Germline CDR1 reads SEHNR; CDR2 reads FQNEAQ (reference sequence). V was shortened by 2 bases and J by 5 bases, with 10 bases between the two germline ends.

This clone turned up a few times. The rearrangement joins TRBV19 to TRBJ1-2, with a tentative D call TRBD1 (6 bases). This CDR3 region has 14 residues. The germline CDR1 and CDR2 sequences are LNHDA and SQIVND (reference sequence). The V end was cut by 3 bases, the J end by 6 bases, with 14 bases between. The CDR3: CASSILGGGDGYTF. CDR3 in DNA: TGTGCCAGTAGTATCCTAGGAGGGGGAGATGGCTACACCTTC.